This T cell receptor (beta chain) was retrieved from a study of blood T cell repertoires in COVID-19 (dated by TCRdb to between 2020 and 2021). Notes on the research overall: The collaborator samples originated in the United States, Italy and Spain and spanned the acute and convalescent phases of COVID-19. The material from the prospective study consisted of cDNA or gDNA derived from T cells, B-cell-depleted T cells, or PBMCs. Deeply sampled blood TCRbeta repertoires from subjects exposed to, actively infected with, or recovered from COVID-19 were included in the dataset. The repertoires were released in a freely available public database intended as a resource for research on the immune response to SARS-CoV-2. The samples were drawn from two sources: the first 160 participants of the ongoing ImmuneRACE study, and 1,200 or so subjects contributed by 6 global collaborators. A de-identified subject ID, COVID-19 status, age in years and sex were almost always included in the sample metadata. HLA class I and class II types, where available, came from metadata supplied by the sample provider rather than from assay-based typing.

The immunoSEQ Assay, a bias-controlled multiplex PCR, was used to amplify TCRbeta CDR3 regions from genomic DNA. On the authors' methods: The number of nucleated cells in each sample was estimated from the amplification of reference gene primers within the assay. Sequence reads were collapsed and filtered to measure the absolute abundance of every unique TCRbeta CDR3 rearrangement. For each sample, productive Simpson clonality was calculated as the square root of Simpson's diversity index across productive rearrangements. As stored in TCRdb, this immuneACCESS dataset retains in-frame rearrangements with V and J assigned. A fraction of the clones does not appear; measured against another copy, unresolved V genes explain less than half of the discrepancy, and the remainder lacks a known reason. The V and J calls and the clone size are those of that table, but D and trimming were determined from the DNA. This sample has fewer than 200,000 clones in its table, and around 84% of those were observed once. The ten largest clones add up to 7.5% to 8.5% of the sample.

Inclusive of the bounding cysteine and phenylalanine, the CDR3 is 15 residues long. Only the CDR3 portion is preserved as DNA: 45 bases, with reading frame beginning at the first base. Clipping removes 6 bases from V and 6 bases from J, with 6 as the unmatched junction base count. For CDR1 and CDR2, the germline V gene lists SNHLY and FYNNEI. At one collaborating source in Seattle, patients were enrolled during active infection and were followed longitudinally through the course of disease. The collaborating institutions used their own protocols to collect whole blood in K2EDTA tubes. For TCRbeta analysis, collaborators shipped samples in one of three forms: frozen whole blood, isolated PBMCs, or DNA extracted from either of those sample types. Concerning this clone: What this receptor recognizes is not known. No base-level quality is on record; no much larger clone is a single base apart.

Overall study results and their limits: Clinical and demographic metadata were provided uncurated, with the amount varying by source and participant.

The rearranged chain carries TRBV2 and TRBJ1-5, with TRBD1 identical over 12 junction bases. This TCR was recovered from a woman aged 55 to 70 with COVID-19, enrolled during active disease. Sequences were obtained from peripheral blood. The DNA sequence follows: TGTGCCAGCAGAGCCGGGACAGGGGGCGGTCAGCCCCAGCATTTT. It is translated as CASRAGTGGGQPQHF. This CDR3, with the reference TRBV2 and TRBJ1-5 proteins standing in past its ends, gives the full variable domain EPEVTQTPSHQVTQMGQEVILRCVPISNHLYFYWYRQILGQKVEFLVSFYNNEISEKSEIFDDQFSVERPDGSNFTLKIRSTKLEDSAMYFCASRAGTGGGQPQHFGDGTRLSIL.